Sequencing of this T cell receptor (beta chain) was carried out in a study of blood T cell repertoires in COVID-19. Study-level information: Researchers got acute and convalescent COVID-19 samples from the United States, Italy and Spain.

Authors' methods: Amplified reference gene primers provided the basis for estimating nucleated cell counts. Profiled with immunoSEQ multiplex PCR; TCRdb holds only in-frame clones, not every one. D and trimming come from the DNA, and the V and J calls and clone size come from that table. The table shows about 270,000 clones, with 85% to 90% occurring only once. Cohorts were based on clinical histories the participants reported. Two consecutive negative NP/OP PCR tests, clearance, or resolved symptoms defined Cohort 3 recovery. The germline CDR1 and CDR2 sequences are SGHKS and YYEKEE (reference sequence). V was clipped by 2 bases and J by 5 bases; unmatched bases: 10. This CDR3 has 16 residues.

This clonotype was sampled from a woman aged 18 to 35 who had recovered from COVID-19. The sample was PBMCs or T cells enriched from blood (not recorded which). The J gene is TRBJ2-5, the V gene TRBV5-5; TRBD2 matches 9 bases. The DNA for the CDR3 is TGTGCCAGCAGCTTTCAAGGCGGGGGGGCCCAGGAGACCCAGTACTTC. Its translation is CASSFQGGGAQETQYF. Filled out from reference TRBV5-5 and TRBJ2-5, the complete variable domain reads DAGVTQSPTHLIKTRGQQVTLRCSPISGHKSVSWYQQVLGQGPQFIFQYYEKEERGRGNFPDRFSARQFPNYSSELNVNALLLGDSALYLCASSFQGGGAQETQYFGPGTRLLVL.